Following are 15 T cell receptor beta chains from one sample sequenced in a study of response to subunit inactivated influenza vaccine. Each CDR3 protein gets one entry after TCRdb re-called the RT-PCR reads with MiXCR. The sample includes about 780,000 distinct CDR3 sequences, roughly 20% of them seen just once. The sample consisted of PBMCs from blood, taken more than 4 days after vaccination. The receptors derive from a man aged 50-60 years who received an inactivated influenza vaccine.

This clonotype has more than one count but fewer than ten. The genes are TRBV5-1 and TRBJ1-1; perhaps TRBD1 as D (5 bases). Trimming cost V 1 base and J 2 bases, with 12 bases left between them. The germline V gene has CDR1 SGHRS and CDR2 YFSETQ. The CDR3 contains 15 residues. The CDR3 loop reads CASSLPGSSNTEAFF. CDR3 nucleotide sequence: TGCGCCAGCAGCTTGCCAGGGTCCTCTAACACTGAAGCTTTCTTT.

This chain uses TRBV12-3 or TRBV12-4 with TRBJ1-5; weak D call: TRBD1 (6 bases). The V end lost 5 bases, the J end lost 4 bases, and 18 bases lay between the germline ends. CDR3 length: 16 amino acids. CDR3 sequence: CASSLTRGTTNQPQHF. In DNA form, the CDR3 reads TGTGCCAGCAGTCTGACCCGCGGGACAACTAATCAGCCCCAGCATTTT.

This clonotype appeared a few times. This sequence joins TRBV5-1 and TRBJ2-1; the D is unclear. V lost 0 bases to trimming and J lost 4 bases, with 8 bases between them. The CDR3 is 14 residues long. Germline loops: CDR1 SGHRS, CDR2 YFSETQ. The CDR3 region is CASSLGESYNEQFF. For the CDR3, the DNA is TGCGCCAGCAGCTTGGGCGAGTCATACAATGAGCAGTTCTTC.

The V call is TRBV7-2, the J call TRBJ1-4; tentatively, D is TRBD1 (6 bases). Trimming pared 6 bases from V and 8 bases from J, leaving 13 bases between. The length of the CDR3 is 13 residues. Germline V gene lookup returns CDR1 SGHTA and CDR2 FQGNSA. CDR3 region: CASSYGGEEKLFF. DNA for the CDR3: TGTGCCAGCAGTTATGGGGGCGAAGAAAAACTGTTTTTT.

The chain is built from TRBV6-1 and TRBJ1-1; a possible D gene is TRBD1 (5 bases). Germline values: CDR1 MNHNS, CDR2 SASEGT. The CDR3 runs 13 residues. Trimming cost V 6 bases and J 4 bases, with 12 bases left between them. For the CDR3, the DNA is TGTGCCAGCAGCAACGCAGGGACCACTGAAGCTTTCTTT. Its translation: CASSNAGTTEAFF.

This clonotype showed up just a few times. The chain joins TRBV5-1 to TRBJ2-1; D is perhaps TRBD2 (6 bases). In germline, CDR1 is SGHRS, CDR2 YFSETQ. V lost 1 base and J lost 6, with 11 bases in between. This CDR3 has 14 residues. In nucleotides, the CDR3 is TGCGCCAGCAGCTTGATTTGGACTATCAATGAGCAGTTCTTC. Its translation is CASSLIWTINEQFF.

The rearrangement joins TRBV5-1 to TRBJ1-1; tentative D call: TRBD1 (5 bases). V lost 6 bases, J lost 0 bases, and 9 bases lay in between. Germline values: CDR1 SGHRS, CDR2 YFSETQ. CDR3 length: 13 amino acids. CDR3 protein: CASNLGVNTEAFF. The CDR3 nucleotides are TGCGCCAGCAATCTAGGGGTGAACACTGAAGCTTTCTTT. Together with reference TRBV5-1 and TRBJ1-1, the CDR3 gives the full variable domain: KAGVTQTPRYLIKTRGQQVTLSCSPISGHRSVSWYQQTPGQGLQFLFEYFSETQRNKGNFPGRFSGRQFSNSRSEMNVSTLELGDSALYLCASNLGVNTEAFFGQGTRLTVV.

In this sample, this clonotype turned up a few times. The V gene is TRBV28, the J gene TRBJ2-3, with D unclear. With 1 base removed from V and 6 bases from J, the gap between germline ends came to 8 bases. CDR1 is MDHEN, CDR2 SYDVKM, per germline. The CDR3 totals 13 residues. Here the CDR3 reads CASSLFPTDTQYF. The DNA for the CDR3 is TGTGCCAGCAGTTTATTCCCGACCGATACGCAGTATTTT.

This clonotype was seen a few times. The chain combines TRBV20-1 with TRBJ2-7; possible D gene TRBD2, 5 bases. CDR1 and CDR2 (germline): DFQATT, SNEGSKA (reference sequence). The V end lost 1 base, the J end lost 7 bases, and 11 bases lay between the germline ends. The CDR3 contains 12 residues. The CDR3 region has the DNA TGCAGTGCTAGAGCCCTGACTATGGAGCAGTACTTC. This sequence encodes CSARALTMEQYF.

This clonotype has only a few counts. The CDR3, as DNA: TGTGCCAGCAGGAGAGATACAGGGAACACTGAAGCTTTCTTT. Encoded protein: CASRRDTGNTEAFF. This chain joins TRBV6-2 or TRBV6-3 and TRBJ1-1, with D tentatively TRBD1 (5 bases). Germline CDR1 MNHEY, CDR2 SVGEGT. This CDR3 comprises 14 residues. The germline V and J ends were trimmed by 6 bases and 1 base, with 12 bases remaining between them.

The chain joins TRBV18 to TRBJ2-7, with 7 bases aligning to TRBD1. V dropped 3 bases and J dropped 4; count of bases not matched to a gene: 6. The CDR3 sequence is 14 residues long. Germline V gene lookup returns CDR1 KGHSH and CDR2 LQKENI. The CDR3: CASSPGQILYEQYF. The CDR3, as DNA: TGTGCCAGCTCACCGGGACAGATTTTATACGAGCAGTACTTC.

This clonotype was counted only a few times. The rearrangement uses TRBV12-3 or TRBV12-4 and TRBJ2-7; D might be TRBD1 (5 bases). V was clipped by 6 bases and J by 0 bases, with 9 bases between them. This CDR3 is built from 13 residues. CDR3 loop: CASRPQDSYEQYF. CDR3 bases: TGTGCCAGCAGACCACAGGACTCCTACGAGCAGTACTTC.

The CDR3 bases are TGTGCCAGCAGCTCAAGGACTGTCTCCTACAATGAGCAGTTCTTC. The encoded protein is CASSSRTVSYNEQFF. The J gene is TRBJ2-1, the V gene TRBV16; TRBD2 might be the D (5 bases). Germline V gene data show CDR1 as KGHSY and CDR2 as FQNENV. Trimming shortened V by 5 bases and J by 0 bases, and 11 bases separated the two germline ends. This CDR3 comprises 15 residues.

The chain joins TRBV7-9 to TRBJ2-5; D perhaps matches TRBD1 (6 bases). The CDR3 is 17 amino acids. Trimming cost V 1 base and J 0 bases, with 15 bases left between them. Germline V gene data show CDR1 as SEHNR and CDR2 as FQNEAQ (reference sequence). The CDR3 loop is CASSLDLGATYQETQYF. The CDR3 DNA is TGTGCCAGCAGCTTAGATTTGGGGGCCACGTACCAAGAGACCCAGTACTTC.

This clonotype has more than one count but fewer than ten. The chain links TRBV4-1 to TRBJ2-1; D unclear. The germline V gene encodes CDR1 MGHRA and CDR2 YSYEKL. The CDR3 length is 15 residues. The V gene lost 0 bases and the J gene lost 7 bases, with 13 bases spanning the gap. The CDR3 reads CASSQEGRQINEQFF. The DNA of the CDR3 is TGCGCCAGCAGCCAAGAAGGGCGGCAGATTAATGAGCAGTTCTTC.